These 21 T cell receptor beta chains were all obtained from the same sample, sequenced in a study of T-cell memory formation after mild COVID-19. Via MiXCR, TCRdb re-called the 5' RACE reads, giving one row per CDR3 protein. Of approximately 570,000 distinct CDR3 sequences in the sample, more than 15% were seen once. The sample was PBMCs or a T cell subset sorted from them (not recorded which). The source of these receptors is an adult woman who had mild COVID-19 (a few samples of this study predate the infection). Cell type and time point are not known.

This clonotype was seen only a few times. Here the CDR3 DNA reads TGTGCCAGCAGCTTACTACCGGGACAGGGGACCAACAATGAGCAGTTCTTC. Translating it yields CASSLLPGQGTNNEQFF. The rearrangement joins TRBV11-3 to TRBJ2-1; TRBD1 matches at 10 bases. V was pared by 2 bases and J by 5 bases, with 9 bases of the junction left unmatched. Germline values: CDR1 SGHNT, CDR2 YENEEA. CDR3 size: 17 residues.

The chain links TRBV2 to TRBJ2-5; D gene ambiguous. Per the germline V gene, CDR1 is SNHLY and CDR2 is FYNNEI. Trimming removed 2 bases from V and 7 bases from J, with 11 bases in between. The CDR3 is made up of 13 amino acids. The CDR3 loop is CASSEHSRSTQYF. The CDR3 DNA follows: TGTGCCAGCAGTGAACACAGTCGTTCGACCCAGTACTTC.

V is TRBV14 and J is TRBJ2-1; TRBD2 might be the D (5 bases). This CDR3 spans 15 amino acids. The V end lost 0 bases, the J end lost 2 bases, and 8 bases lay between the germline ends. The germline V gene encodes CDR1 SGHDN and CDR2 FVKESK. CDR3 sequence reads: CASSQDGVPYNEQFF. For the CDR3, the DNA is TGTGCCAGCAGCCAAGACGGGGTGCCCTACAATGAGCAGTTCTTC.

In this sample, this clonotype turned up many times. The genes are TRBV12-3 or TRBV12-4 and TRBJ2-5; possible D gene TRBD2, 5 bases. Trimming left V 5 bases short and J 9 bases short, with 19 bases between. This CDR3 is 14 amino acids long. DNA for the CDR3: TGTGCCAGCAGTCCCCGGCGCGGGTGGTGGGCCCAGTACTTC. Translation gives CASSPRRGWWAQYF.

This CDR3 reads CASSQDWSGTGESAYTF. CDR3 nucleotide sequence: TGTGCCAGCAGCCAAGATTGGTCCGGGACAGGGGAATCGGCTTACACCTTC. The rearrangement joins TRBV3-1 to TRBJ1-2; 10 bases are a match to TRBD1. Germline V gene lookup returns CDR1 LGHDT and CDR2 YNNKEL (reference sequence). The length of the CDR3 is 17 residues. Unmatched junction bases numbered 15, after V lost 0 bases and J lost 11 bases.

This clonotype was found a few times. The gene calls are TRBV12-3 or TRBV12-4 and TRBJ2-3; D is perhaps TRBD1 (5 bases). This CDR3 spans 12 amino acids. V gave up 4 bases and J gave up 6 bases, with 8 bases separating them. DNA of the CDR3: TGTGCCAGCAGTTCAGGGTTCGATACGCAGTATTTT. This gives the protein CASSSGFDTQYF.

The chain combines TRBV20-1 with TRBJ2-3; tentative D call: TRBD2 (5 bases). The CDR3 length is 15 residues. In germline, CDR1 is DFQATT, CDR2 SNEGSKA (reference sequence). The V end was cut by 3 bases, the J end by 1 base, with 14 bases between. The CDR3 loop reads CSARVGVLGTDTQYF. CDR3 bases: TGCAGTGCTAGGGTCGGGGTCCTAGGCACAGATACGCAGTATTTT.

The gene calls are TRBV24-1 and TRBJ2-3, with 12 bases aligning to TRBD1. V was pared by 4 bases and J by 3 bases, with 13 bases of the junction left unmatched. Germline CDR1 KGHDR, CDR2 SFDVKD. The CDR3 is made up of 19 amino acids. CDR3 nucleotide sequence: TGTGCCACCAGTGACTGGGGACAGGGGGCGATGAGTGGAACAGATACGCAGTATTTT. Residues: CATSDWGQGAMSGTDTQYF.

In its sample, this clonotype was seen a few times. The V gene is TRBV20-1, the J gene TRBJ2-5; 7 bases are a match to TRBD2. V shed 0 bases and J 4 bases; nucleotides not matched to a gene: 5. Germline V gene sequence: CDR1 DFQATT, CDR2 SNEGSKA (reference sequence). CDR3 length: 14 residues. CDR3 protein: CSARDESGGETQYF. Here the CDR3 DNA reads TGCAGTGCTAGAGACGAATCGGGAGGAGAGACCCAGTACTTC.

In its sample, this clonotype was seen a few times. The chain employs TRBV4-1 and TRBJ2-7; perhaps TRBD2 as D (6 bases). The CDR3 runs 15 residues. CDR1 is MGHRA, CDR2 YSYEKL, per germline. V gave up 5 bases and J gave up 2 bases, with 16 bases separating them. The CDR3 region is CASSSVGGGTYEQYF. In nucleotides, the CDR3 is TGCGCCAGCAGCTCTGTCGGGGGAGGTACCTACGAGCAGTACTTC.

This clonotype was picked up a small number of times. The chain is built from TRBV30 and TRBJ2-1; D remains unclear. From germline, CDR1 is GTSNPN and CDR2 SVGIG (reference sequence). Trimming took 2 bases from V and 8 from J, leaving 10 bases between them. The CDR3 is 12 residues long. The CDR3 sequence is CAWSLNFYEQFF. The CDR3 DNA follows: TGTGCCTGGAGTCTTAACTTCTATGAGCAGTTCTTC. The full variable domain, in which reference TRBV30 and TRBJ2-1 provide the parts outside the CDR3, is SQTIHQWPATLVQPVGSPLSLECTVEGTSNPNLYWYRQAAGRGLQLLFYSVGIGQISSEVPQNLSASRPQDRQFILSSKKLLLSDSGFYLCAWSLNFYEQFFGPGTRLTVL.

The genes are TRBV4-3 and TRBJ2-2, with D possibly called TRBD1 or TRBD2 (6 bases each). Germline CDR1 LGHNA, CDR2 YSLEER. The ends were cut back, 7 bases at V and 2 bases at J, with 11 bases in the middle. The length of the CDR3 is 14 residues. DNA of the CDR3: TGCGCCAGCAACGGGGGCCGTAACACCGGGGAGCTGTTTTTT. Its protein is CASNGGRNTGELFF.

This clonotype was counted between two and nine times. The chain has TRBV10-3 and TRBJ2-5; D is uncertain. Germline V gene lookup returns CDR1 ENHRY and CDR2 SYGVKD. The CDR3 is 16 amino acids. Trimming stripped 2 bases from V and 4 bases from J, with 17 bases between. The CDR3 DNA sequence: TGTGCCATCAGTGAGAGCCTCGGACGAGTACGAGAGACCCAGTACTTC. Protein: CAISESLGRVRETQYF.

The rearrangement links TRBV7-9 to TRBJ1-6; D gene uncertain. This CDR3 is built from 12 residues. V dropped 3 bases and J dropped 8 bases, with 5 bases sitting between them. Per the germline V gene, CDR1 is SEHNR and CDR2 is FQNEAQ (reference sequence). Here the CDR3 reads CASSFPYSPLHF. DNA for the CDR3: TGTGCCAGCAGCTTTCCCTATTCACCCCTCCACTTT. The whole variable domain, filled in from reference TRBV7-9 and TRBJ1-6, reads DTGVSQNPRHKITKRGQNVTFRCDPISEHNRLYWYRQTLGQGPEFLTYFQNEAQLEKSRLLSDRFSAERPKGSFSTLEIQRTEQGDSAMYLCASSFPYSPLHFGNGTRLTVT.

The gene calls are TRBV29-1 and TRBJ2-7, with D possibly matching TRBD1 (6 bases). Trimming pared 7 bases from V and 5 bases from J, leaving 18 bases between. The CDR3 has 13 amino acids. From germline, CDR1 is SQVTM and CDR2 ANQGSEA. The CDR3 spells CSADTGFLDEQYF. As DNA, the CDR3 is TGCAGCGCTGACACAGGGTTTTTAGACGAGCAGTACTTC.

This clonotype was counted at least ten times. V gene TRBV12-3 or TRBV12-4 combines with J gene TRBJ1-2, with a tentative D call TRBD1 (6 bases). V was clipped by 6 bases and J by 0 bases, with 11 bases between them. This CDR3 contains 14 residues. The CDR3 bases are TGTGCCAGCAGCCCGACAGGCGCTAACTATGGCTACACCTTC. Its translation is CASSPTGANYGYTF.

Worth noting for this clonotype: At one end, the junction sequence differs from germline, possibly due to a read error. The chain employs TRBV7-9 and TRBJ1-1, with D possibly TRBD1 on 6 matching bases. The CDR3 totals 13 residues. Germline loops: CDR1 SEHNR, CDR2 FQNEAQ (reference sequence). The CDR3 DNA follows: TGTGCCAGCGTTATGGACAGTAACACCGAAGCTTTCTTT. The encoded protein is CASVMDSNTEAFF. Full variable domain (remainder filled in from reference TRBV7-9 and TRBJ1-1): DTGVSQNPRHKITKRGQNVTFRCDPISEHNRLYWYRQTLGQGPEFLTYFQNEAQLEKSRLLSDRFSAERPKGSFSTLEIQRTEQGDSAMYLCASVMDSNTEAFFGQGTRLTVV.

The chain recombines TRBV7-2 with TRBJ2-7; TRBD2 matches 7 bases. Germline-derived CDR1 and CDR2 are SGHTA and FQGNSA. The length of the CDR3 is 14 residues. With 1 base clipped from V and 6 bases from J, the junction kept 6 bases outside the gene matches. The CDR3 reads CASSLEAGVTEQYF. DNA for the CDR3: TGTGCCAGCAGCTTAGAGGCGGGAGTAACCGAGCAGTACTTC.

This clonotype appeared once. The chain is built from TRBV29-1 and TRBJ2-2; D is undetermined. CDR3 length: 16 amino acids. V shed 2 bases and J shed 0 bases, with 13 bases lying between them. Germline V gene lookup returns CDR1 SQVTM and CDR2 ANQGSEA. CDR3 coding DNA: TGCAGCGTTGAATGGGTCGATGCCGCGAACACCGGGGAGCTGTTTTTT. It codes for CSVEWVDAANTGELFF.

DNA for the CDR3: TGTGCCAGCAGTTTGGCGGTCCTCGATCAGCCCCAGCATTTT. Its translation is CASSLAVLDQPQHF. The chain recombines TRBV12-3 or TRBV12-4 with TRBJ1-5; D remains ambiguous. The ends were cut back, 3 bases at V and 5 bases at J, with 11 bases in the middle. The CDR3 runs 14 residues.

J is TRBJ2-1 and V is TRBV6-2 or TRBV6-3; D is unresolved. CDR1 is MNHEY, CDR2 SVGEGT, per germline. The CDR3 has 13 amino acids. V gave up 5 bases and J gave up 0 bases, with 5 bases separating them. CDR3 DNA: TGTGCCAGCAGTCAGTTCTCCTACAATGAGCAGTTCTTC. Amino acid sequence: CASSQFSYNEQFF.